A single sample gave rise to the 21 T cell receptor beta chains below, sequenced in a study of cytotoxic CD8 clonotypes in ibrutinib-treated CLL. Produced via immunoSEQ multiplex PCR; TCRdb's table is partial and in-frame only. This sample has 130,000 or so clones, with approximately 75% found just once. The sequenced sample was PBMCs, obtained after 12 months of ibrutinib treatment. The receptors were sampled from a human donor with chronic lymphocytic leukemia.

This clone turned up a few times. The chain employs TRBV21-1 and TRBJ2-3; the D call TRBD2 from the table was never checked on the DNA. TRBV21-1 is classified as a pseudogene. CDR3 length: 14 amino acids. This CDR3 is CASQRERKTDTQYF. In DNA form, the CDR3 reads TGTGCGTCGCAGCGGGAGAGGAAGACAGATACGCAGTATTTT.

This clone was counted at least ten times. V and J are TRBV7-6 and TRBJ1-5; 9 bases match TRBD1. The CDR3 loop spans 17 amino acids. The germline V gene has CDR1 SGHVS and CDR2 FNYEAQ. Trimming cost V 4 bases and J 6 bases; bases outside gene matches: 13. CDR3 coding DNA: TGTGCCAGCAGCTCTGGACAGGGGAAGGGGTCATTTCAGCCCCAGCATTTT. It codes for CASSSGQGKGSFQPQHF.

The chain has TRBV7-9 and TRBJ2-7; D remains ambiguous. Germline-derived CDR1 and CDR2 are SEHNR and FQNEAQ (reference sequence). The length of the CDR3 is 15 residues. V lost 0 bases and J 0 bases, leaving 9 bases between the germline ends. The CDR3: CASSLAGFLSYEQYF. The CDR3 DNA sequence: TGTGCCAGCAGCTTAGCAGGGTTCCTCTCCTACGAGCAGTACTTC.

The rearrangement uses TRBV11-2 and TRBJ2-1, with D possibly being TRBD2 (7 bases). The CDR3 covers 17 residues. V shed 5 bases and J shed 1 base, with 18 bases lying between them. Germline CDR1 SGHAT, CDR2 FQNNGV. The CDR3 protein is CASSGNGAGASYNEQFF. CDR3 coding DNA: TGTGCCAGCAGCGGAAACGGGGCGGGGGCGTCCTACAATGAGCAGTTCTTC.

V usage is TRBV6-1 and J usage is TRBJ1-6, with D possibly matching TRBD1 (6 bases). Trimming cost V 4 bases and J 6 bases, with 10 bases left between them. The CDR3 spans 14 residues. Germline V gives CDR1 MNHNS, CDR2 SASEGT. As DNA, the CDR3 is TGTGCCAGCAGTGTACAGGGCTTTAATTCACCCCTCCACTTT. Amino acids: CASSVQGFNSPLHF.

The sample holds one count of this clone. CDR3 loop: CASILSGRCTF. Here the CDR3 DNA reads TGTGCCAGCATCTTATCAGGGAGGTGCACCTTC. The chain uses TRBV2 and TRBJ1-2; D is possibly TRBD1 (5 bases). From germline, CDR1 is SNHLY and CDR2 FYNNEI. The V end was cut by 7 bases, the J end by 13 bases, with 16 bases between. The CDR3 runs 11 residues. The variable domain in full, with the rest retrieved from reference TRBV2 and TRBJ1-2, is EPEVTQTPSHQVTQMGQEVILRCVPISNHLYFYWYRQILGQKVEFLVSFYNNEISEKSEIFDDQFSVERPDGSNFTLKIRSTKLEDSAMYFCASILSGRCTFGSGTRLTVV.

This clone was detected a few times. V usage is TRBV4-3 and J usage is TRBJ1-6; 7 bases map to TRBD1. This CDR3 has 15 amino acids. CDR1 is LGHNA and CDR2 is YSLEER in the germline V gene. Unmatched junction bases numbered 8, after V lost 4 bases and J lost 8 bases. CDR3 bases: TGCGCCAGCAGCCCACAGGGGTTGTTGGATTCACCCCTCCACTTT. This sequence encodes CASSPQGLLDSPLHF.

This chain connects TRBV6-5 to TRBJ2-4; the D is unclear. Germline V gene sequence: CDR1 MNHEY, CDR2 SVGAGI. V lost 5 bases, J lost 0 bases, and 8 bases lay in between. The CDR3 is made up of 14 amino acids. CDR3: CASSQMLAKNIQYF. The DNA of the CDR3 is TGTGCCAGCAGTCAGATGCTAGCCAAAAACATTCAGTACTTC.

The V gene is TRBV5-1, the J gene TRBJ1-2; D call uncertain. Germline CDR1 and CDR2: SGHRS and YFSETQ. Trimming took 1 base from V and 5 from J, leaving 6 bases between them. The length of the CDR3 is 12 residues. CDR3 DNA: TGCGCCAGCAGCTTGAAGGAGTATGGCTACACCTTC. Protein sequence: CASSLKEYGYTF. The variable domain in full, with the rest retrieved from reference TRBV5-1 and TRBJ1-2, is KAGVTQTPRYLIKTRGQQVTLSCSPISGHRSVSWYQQTPGQGLQFLFEYFSETQRNKGNFPGRFSGRQFSNSRSEMNVSTLELGDSALYLCASSLKEYGYTFGSGTRLTVV.

The rearrangement uses TRBV28 and TRBJ1-2; no clear D. V was shortened by 6 bases and J by 7 bases, with 21 bases between the two germline ends. The CDR3 runs 15 residues. Germline values: CDR1 MDHEN, CDR2 SYDVKM. The CDR3 DNA reads as TGTGCCAGCAGATACACCGGGTCCCTTCGCGGTGGCTACACCTTC. It translates to CASRYTGSLRGGYTF.

This clone was counted between two and nine times. Relative to the germline gene, one junction end is altered; a read error may explain this. V is TRBV6-4 and J is TRBJ1-5; no definite D call. The CDR3 runs 14 residues. Germline CDR1 MRHNA, CDR2 SNTAGT. CDR3 nucleotides: TGTGCCATCAGTGTGTCAGATAGCAATCAGCCCCAGCATTTT. Translating gives CAISVSDSNQPQHF.

A single count supports this clone. The genes are TRBV20-1 and TRBJ2-1; unclear D gene. Germline CDR1 and CDR2: DFQATT and SNEGSKA (reference sequence). Trimming removed 2 bases from V and 8 bases from J, with 4 bases in between. The CDR3 consists of 10 residues. The CDR3 loop is CSARLDEQFF. The CDR3, as DNA: TGCAGTGCTAGATTGGATGAGCAGTTCTTC.

This clone was recorded many times. The J gene is TRBJ1-2, the V gene TRBV6-5; 8 nucleotides match TRBD1. The CDR3 totals 15 residues. CDR1 is MNHEY, CDR2 SVGAGI, per germline. Losses at the gene ends were 4 bases for V and 4 bases for J; bases not matched to a gene: 8. CDR3 in DNA: TGTGCCAGCAGTTCAGGACAGGGTAGGGGCTATGGCTACACCTTC. It encodes CASSSGQGRGYGYTF.

The rearrangement links TRBV10-3 to TRBJ2-5; 10 nucleotides match TRBD1. V dropped 6 bases and J dropped 3; count of bases not matched to a gene: 1. From germline, CDR1 is ENHRY and CDR2 SYGVKD. The CDR3 runs 13 residues. DNA for the CDR3: TGTGCCATCAGAGGGACAGGGGAAGAGACCCAGTACTTC. This encodes CAIRGTGEETQYF.

The chain is built from TRBV11-2 and TRBJ1-4; D perhaps matches TRBD1 (6 bases). Germline V lookup: CDR1 SGHAT, CDR2 FQNNGV. The CDR3 has 16 amino acids. V dropped 3 bases and J dropped 4 bases, with 15 bases sitting between them. The CDR3 spells CASSFGGGLINEKLFF. DNA for the CDR3: TGTGCCAGCAGCTTCGGCGGGGGGCTAATTAATGAAAAACTGTTTTTT. Complete variable domain (other parts from reference TRBV11-2 and TRBJ1-4): EAGVAQSPRYKIIEKRQSVAFWCNPISGHATLYWYQQILGQGPKLLIQFQNNGVVDDSQLPKDRFSAERLKGVDSTLKIQPAKLEDSAVYLCASSFGGGLINEKLFFGSGTQLSVL.

The V gene is TRBV9, the J gene TRBJ2-1, with 9 bases that match TRBD2. The germline V gene encodes CDR1 SGDLS and CDR2 YYNGEE. J was trimmed by 2 bases and V by 4 bases; bases with no gene match: 4. The CDR3 consists of 15 residues. CDR3 sequence (DNA): TGTGCCAGCAGCCCCGGGACTAGCCCCTACAATGAGCAGTTCTTC. This sequence encodes CASSPGTSPYNEQFF. Together with reference TRBV9 and TRBJ2-1, the CDR3 gives the full variable domain: DSGVTQTPKHLITATGQRVTLRCSPRSGDLSVYWYQQSLDQGLQFLIQYYNGEERAKGNILERFSAQQFPDLHSELNLSSLELGDSALYFCASSPGTSPYNEQFFGPGTRLTVL.

This chain uses TRBV16 with TRBJ2-5, with D perhaps TRBD2 (6 bases). The V gene's germline CDR1 is KGHSY and CDR2 FQNENV. This CDR3 has 15 amino acids. V lost 3 bases and J 5 bases, leaving 16 bases between the germline ends. The CDR3 DNA is TGTGCCAGCAGCCAGCCGGGGGTCGGTACGGAGACCCAGTACTTC. Its protein product is CASSQPGVGTETQYF.

V gene TRBV7-9 combines with J gene TRBJ1-2; tentative D call: TRBD1 (5 bases). CDR3 length: 15 residues. V gave up 2 bases and J gave up 4 bases, with 14 bases separating them. In germline, CDR1 is SEHNR, CDR2 FQNEAQ (reference sequence). The DNA for the CDR3 is TGTGCCAGCAGCTTAACCCAGGGAGTAGTCTATGGCTACACCTTC. The encoded protein is CASSLTQGVVYGYTF.

This clone was counted a few times. This rearrangement joins TRBV27 to TRBJ2-7; TRBD2 is a possible D gene (5 bases). The CDR3 loop spans 16 amino acids. The V and J ends lost 5 bases and 3 bases respectively, with 20 bases between them. From germline, CDR1 is MNHEY and CDR2 SMNVEV (reference sequence). The CDR3 reads CASSRPPGSLYYEQYF. CDR3 bases: TGTGCCAGCAGTCGACCGCCGGGGAGCCTCTACTACGAGCAGTACTTC.

The chain employs TRBV28 and TRBJ2-1; 7 nucleotides line up with TRBD1. Germline V gives CDR1 MDHEN, CDR2 SYDVKM. Germline trimming cut 9 bases from V and 5 bases from J; bases unmatched to any gene: 7. The CDR3 length is 13 residues. As DNA, the CDR3 is TGTGCCAGTACTTTGACAGGGCACAATGAGCAGTTCTTC. It codes for CASTLTGHNEQFF.

The V and J genes are TRBV7-9 and TRBJ2-1; D may correspond to TRBD1 or TRBD2 (5 bases each). Trimming stripped 5 bases from V and 9 bases from J, with 17 bases between. This CDR3 has 14 residues. Germline V gene sequence: CDR1 SEHNR, CDR2 FQNEAQ (reference sequence). The CDR3 sequence: CASSLTLPRGEQFF. The CDR3 bases are TGTGCCAGCAGCCTTACCCTCCCGAGGGGTGAGCAGTTCTTC.